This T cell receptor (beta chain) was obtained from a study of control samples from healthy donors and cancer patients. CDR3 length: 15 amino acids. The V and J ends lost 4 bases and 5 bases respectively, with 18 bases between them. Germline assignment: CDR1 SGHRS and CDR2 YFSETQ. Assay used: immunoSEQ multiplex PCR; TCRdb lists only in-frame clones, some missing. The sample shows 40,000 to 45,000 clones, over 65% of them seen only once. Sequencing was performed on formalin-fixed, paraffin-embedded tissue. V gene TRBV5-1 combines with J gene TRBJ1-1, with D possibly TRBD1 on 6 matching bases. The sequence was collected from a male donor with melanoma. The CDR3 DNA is TGCGCCAGCAGCCAACAGACAGGTCCGTGGACTGAAGCTTTCTTT. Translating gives CASSQQTGPWTEAFF.